This TCR beta chain was found in a study of monozygotic twins with inflammatory bowel disease. Study findings and constraints: Discordant twins had repertoire similarity that did not differ from that of concordant twins, possibly from limited power. Immunosuppressive treatments differing between patients may have added repertoire variability.

Researchers generated cDNA in eight separate reactions per sample. cDNA encoding TCRalpha and TCRbeta underwent two nested PCRs of around 15 and 10 cycles, each of which was followed by bead purification. TCRdb reprocessed the 5' RACE reads and reports one entry per CDR3 protein, with no DNA. This listing includes some 450,000 distinct CDR3 sequences. As regards this clonotype: Its antigen is unknown.

Germline CDR1 MNHNS, CDR2 SASEGT. CDR3 size: 15 residues. The origin of this receptor is a human donor with ulcerative colitis or Crohn's disease, or a healthy co-twin of an affected twin (not recorded which). The V and J genes are TRBV6-1 and TRBJ2-2; TCRdb calls TRBD1, which cannot be checked without DNA. What was sequenced was blood. CDR3 sequence reads: CASRPGQGETGELFF.